Following are 22 T cell receptor beta chains from one sample sequenced in a study of Graves' ophthalmopathy and Graves' hyperthyroidism. RNA transcripts yielded amplified TCR beta CDR3 regions. Scientists carried out first-round RT-PCR using HTBI primers and then a second-round multiplex PCR. TCRdb passed the multiplex PCR reads through MiXCR, listing each CDR3 protein once. The sample carries hundreds of thousands of distinct CDR3 sequences, roughly 40% recorded once. The sample consisted of peripheral blood. The receptors stem from an adult man with Graves' ophthalmopathy.

This clonotype was seen repeatedly, ten times or more. This sequence joins TRBV2 and TRBJ2-7; D perhaps matches TRBD1 (7 bases). The CDR3 is made up of 12 amino acids. Germline CDR1 reads SNHLY; CDR2 reads FYNNEI. V lost 11 bases and J lost 2, with 13 bases in between. The CDR3 DNA reads as TGTGCCGGAGGGGGCGGAACCTACGAGCAGTACTTC. This codes for CAGGGGTYEQYF. Filled out from reference TRBV2 and TRBJ2-7, the complete variable domain reads EPEVTQTPSHQVTQMGQEVILRCVPISNHLYFYWYRQILGQKVEFLVSFYNNEISEKSEIFDDQFSVERPDGSNFTLKIRSTKLEDSAMYFCAGGGGTYEQYFGPGTRLTVT.

This chain joins TRBV10-1 and TRBJ2-7; TRBD2 aligns across 9 bases. V gave up 1 base and J gave up 5 bases; unmatched junction bases: 12. CDR1 and CDR2 from the germline V gene are WNHNN and SYGVQD (reference sequence). The CDR3 has 17 residues. This CDR3 is CASSELRGSGSLDEQYF. CDR3 sequence (DNA): TGCGCCAGCAGTGAGTTGAGGGGTAGCGGGAGTCTAGACGAGCAGTACTTC.

This clonotype was found a few times. The chain couples TRBV20-1 to TRBJ1-2; no reliable D call. Trimming left V 7 bases short and J 6 bases short, with 21 bases between. In germline, CDR1 is DFQATT, CDR2 SNEGSKA (reference sequence). The CDR3 consists of 14 residues. Written as DNA, the CDR3 is TGCAGTGTTTTACATTATGTTTCAGGTGATGGCTACACCTTC. Translating gives CSVLHYVSGDGYTF.

The V gene is TRBV11-2, the J gene TRBJ2-5, with a possible D match to TRBD2 (6 bases). This CDR3 region has 16 residues. Germline V gene data show CDR1 as SGHAT and CDR2 as FQNNGV. V shed 5 bases and J shed 0 bases, with 16 bases lying between them. In DNA, the CDR3 is TGTGCCAGCAGCCCCGGGACTGGTTTCTACCAAGAGACCCAGTACTTC. This codes for CASSPGTGFYQETQYF.

Comment on this clonotype: The CDR3 does not close with the conserved phenylalanine or tryptophan, likely indicating a read error. No DNA is shown, since the ends of the CDR3 on it are uncertain; the CDR3 is the one TCRdb lists. The chain links TRBV10-3 to TRBJ1-1; the DNA was not compared with TRBD1, the D call given in the table. The CDR3 contains 11 residues when both ends are counted. CDR1 ENHRY and CDR2 SYGVKD come from the germline V gene. CDR3: CAISNPEQGRR.

In its sample, this clonotype was seen many times. The chain carries TRBV20-1 and TRBJ1-6; a possible D gene is TRBD1 (5 bases). This CDR3 has 12 amino acids. The V end lost 2 bases, the J end lost 10 bases, and 9 bases lay between the germline ends. Looked up from germline, CDR1 is DFQATT and CDR2 is SNEGSKA (reference sequence). The CDR3 DNA sequence: TGCAGTGCTAGACCGACAGCATCACCCCTCCACTTT. Protein product: CSARPTASPLHF.

In its sample, this clonotype was seen many times. This chain connects TRBV7-2 to TRBJ2-7; 16 bases map to TRBD2. V dropped 5 bases and J dropped 7; count of bases not matched to a gene: 8. The CDR3 sequence is 16 residues long. Germline V gene lookup returns CDR1 SGHTA and CDR2 FQGNSA. In nucleotides, the CDR3 is TGTGCCAGCAGCAGGGCGGCGGGACTAGCGGGAGGGGAGCAGTACTTC. This codes for CASSRAAGLAGGEQYF.

In this sample, this clonotype turned up a few times. The chain joins TRBV19 to TRBJ2-2; D gene ambiguous. Trimming stripped 3 bases from V and 2 bases from J, with 7 bases between. CDR3 size: 14 residues. Germline V gene lookup returns CDR1 LNHDA and CDR2 SQIVND (reference sequence). The CDR3 nucleotides are TGTGCCAGTAGTATTGCACACAACACCGGGGAGCTGTTTTTT. Translated, it gives CASSIAHNTGELFF.

In this sample, this clonotype turned up many times. This chain links TRBV7-9 with TRBJ2-7; D remains ambiguous. The CDR3 is 12 residues long. Trimming cost V 5 bases and J 5 bases, with 10 bases left between them. The germline V gene encodes CDR1 SEHNR and CDR2 FQNEAQ (reference sequence). The CDR3 DNA sequence: TGTGCCAGCAGCAAGACCCGGAACGAGCAGTACTTC. Translation gives CASSKTRNEQYF.

J is TRBJ2-2 and V is TRBV19; the D is unclear. V was trimmed by 1 base and J by 5 bases, leaving 5 bases between them. Per the germline V gene, CDR1 is LNHDA and CDR2 is SQIVND (reference sequence). The CDR3 spans 13 residues. The CDR3 sequence is CASSIGETGELFF. The CDR3 DNA follows: TGTGCCAGTAGTATAGGAGAAACCGGGGAGCTGTTTTTT.

This clonotype turned up a few times. J is TRBJ2-2 and V is TRBV4-2; D gene uncertain. Germline CDR1 and CDR2: LGHNA and YNFKEQ. There are 16 residues in the CDR3. V was trimmed by 0 bases and J by 2 bases, leaving 10 bases between them. The CDR3 region is CASSQDHKANTGELFF. For the CDR3, the DNA is TGTGCCAGCAGCCAAGATCACAAGGCTAACACCGGGGAGCTGTTTTTT.

The V call is TRBV7-9, the J call TRBJ2-7, with D hard to call. The V gene lost 5 bases and the J gene lost 4 bases, with 15 bases spanning the gap. This CDR3 comprises 14 residues. CDR1 is SEHNR and CDR2 is FQNEAQ in the germline V gene (reference sequence). Here the CDR3 reads CASSQDGRKYEQYF. CDR3 DNA: TGTGCCAGCAGCCAAGACGGACGGAAATACGAGCAGTACTTC.

With regard to this clonotype: An end of the junction does not agree with germline; a read error may underlie this. This chain links TRBV10-3 with TRBJ1-1; 8 bases map to TRBD1. The V gene's germline CDR1 is ENHRY and CDR2 SYGVKD. The CDR3 covers 17 residues. CDR3 loop: CASSYYPPGGRNTEAFF. CDR3 coding DNA: TGTGCCAGCAGTTATTATCCCCCAGGGGGCCGGAACACTGAAGCTTTCTTT.

The chain carries TRBV20-1 and TRBJ1-4; D is undetermined. V was cut by 5 bases and J by 8 bases, with 24 bases left in between. The CDR3 extends over 16 amino acids. Germline V gene lookup returns CDR1 DFQATT and CDR2 SNEGSKA (reference sequence). CDR3 nucleotides: TGCAGTGCTCCCTGGGGTGTTTCGGCCTACGGGGAAAAACTGTTTTTT. Its translation: CSAPWGVSAYGEKLFF.

As to this clonotype: A much larger clone lies a single base off, so this may be a read error. The chain uses TRBV7-9 and TRBJ1-2; D unclear. The CDR3 has 12 amino acids. CDR1 SEHNR and CDR2 FQNEAQ come from the germline V gene (reference sequence). CDR3 sequence reads: CASSLEGAGYAF. The CDR3 DNA reads as TGTGCCAGCAGCTTGGAGGGCGCAGGCTACGCCTTC.

The chain uses TRBV29-1 and TRBJ2-7, with D perhaps TRBD1 (6 bases). V was shortened by 3 bases and J by 2 bases, with 20 bases between the two germline ends. The length of the CDR3 is 16 residues. Germline CDR1 SQVTM, CDR2 ANQGSEA. CDR3 sequence (DNA): TGCAGCGTTGAGTCCAGGAGGACAGCCCCCACCTACGAGCAGTACTTC. It codes for CSVESRRTAPTYEQYF.

The table lists this clonotype with a few counts. V gene TRBV6-5 combines with J gene TRBJ1-2; perhaps TRBD1 as D (6 bases). The germline V gene has CDR1 MNHEY and CDR2 SVGAGI. The V gene lost 4 bases and the J gene lost 8 bases, with 11 bases spanning the gap. CDR3 length: 12 residues. The CDR3 protein is CASSSQGSGYTF. CDR3 bases: TGTGCCAGCAGTTCACAGGGTAGCGGCTACACCTTC.

V usage is TRBV25-1 and J usage is TRBJ2-2; TRBD2 might be the D (5 bases). Between the trimmed V and J ends, which lost 6 bases and 4 bases, there was a span of 15 bases. Germline V lookup: CDR1 MGHDK, CDR2 SYGVNS. The CDR3 totals 15 residues. The CDR3 DNA follows: TGTGCCAGCAGCCCGGTACAAGGGAGCACCGGGGAGCTGTTTTTT. Translating gives CASSPVQGSTGELFF.

The chain has TRBV7-9 and TRBJ2-7; 10 nucleotides match TRBD2. The germline V gene encodes CDR1 SEHNR and CDR2 FQNEAQ (reference sequence). This CDR3 region has 15 residues. The trim removed 2 bases at V and 5 bases at J, leaving 6 bases unmatched. The CDR3 sequence: CASSLIAGGNDEQYF. The CDR3 coding sequence is TGTGCCAGCAGCTTAATAGCGGGAGGTAACGACGAGCAGTACTTC.

The chain joins TRBV12-3 or TRBV12-4 to TRBJ1-2, with D hard to call. Trimming stripped 6 bases from V and 4 bases from J, with 15 bases between. CDR3 length: 14 amino acids. The CDR3 protein is CASSQDHGFYGYTF. As DNA, the CDR3 is TGTGCCAGCAGCCAAGATCATGGATTCTATGGCTACACCTTC.

This clonotype was found a few times. The CDR3 spells CASSRDLSSYEQYF. The CDR3 nucleotides are TGTGCCAGCAGCCGGGACTTAAGCTCCTACGAGCAGTACTTC. The J gene is TRBJ2-7, the V gene TRBV2; a possible D gene is TRBD2 (6 bases). From germline, CDR1 is SNHLY and CDR2 FYNNEI. Deletions cut 6 bases from V and 0 bases from J, with 12 bases between. CDR3 length: 14 residues.

This chain connects TRBV11-2 to TRBJ2-2; D not certain. The CDR3 contains 13 residues. Germline V lookup: CDR1 SGHAT, CDR2 FQNNGV. V lost 4 bases to trimming and J lost 3 bases, with 6 bases between them. This CDR3 reads CASSSSYTGELFF. The CDR3 nucleotides are TGTGCCAGCAGCTCTTCCTACACCGGGGAGCTGTTTTTT.